These 30 T cell receptor beta chains came from one sample sequenced in a study of cytomegalovirus exposure and HLA in healthy donors. The PCR made use of 60 Vbeta and 13 Jbeta primers. The protocol was immunoSEQ multiplex PCR, while the TCRdb copy is restricted to in-frame clones and leaves out a portion. Altogether 95,000 to 150,000 clones are present, around 81% being singletons, with the ten largest covering about 2.4%. The sample taken for sequencing was PBMCs. The receptors derive from a woman between 40 and 55 years old in good health and CMV-seronegative.

This clone turned up a few times. The CDR3 reads CASSSWTGGSTEAFF. The CDR3 nucleotides read TGTGCCAGCAGTTCTTGGACAGGGGGCTCTACTGAAGCTTTCTTT. The J gene is TRBJ1-1, the V gene TRBV28, with TRBD1 identical over 11 bases. This CDR3 is built from 15 residues. V lost 4 bases to trimming and J lost 5 bases; unmatched junction nucleotides: 6. Germline-derived CDR1 and CDR2 are MDHEN and SYDVKM.

This clone was picked up a small number of times. The chain links TRBV10-3 to TRBJ1-1; D uncertain. The V gene lost 4 bases and the J gene lost 7 bases, with 13 bases spanning the gap. CDR3 length: 13 amino acids. CDR1 ENHRY and CDR2 SYGVKD come from the germline V gene. CDR3 in amino acids: CAISVESQFEAFF. The CDR3 nucleotides read TGTGCCATCAGTGTCGAATCCCAGTTTGAAGCTTTCTTT.

A few counts support this clone. The gene calls are TRBV10-3 and TRBJ1-4; no clear D. Germline V gene data show CDR1 as ENHRY and CDR2 as SYGVKD. V lost 6 bases and J 7 bases, leaving 12 bases between the germline ends. This CDR3 comprises 13 residues. This CDR3 is CAISHTEGEKLFF. CDR3 DNA: TGTGCCATCAGCCACACCGAGGGTGAAAAACTGTTTTTT.

The chain carries TRBV11-2 and TRBJ2-1; D unclear. Germline V gene lookup returns CDR1 SGHAT and CDR2 FQNNGV. The CDR3 is 14 amino acids. V was trimmed by 1 base and J by 6 bases, leaving 10 bases between them. CDR3 amino acids: CASSLVVPGNEQFF. The CDR3 DNA reads as TGTGCCAGCAGCTTAGTAGTTCCAGGCAATGAGCAGTTCTTC.

V gene TRBV18 combines with J gene TRBJ1-5, with 9 bases matching TRBD1. The germline CDR1 and CDR2 sequences are KGHSH and LQKENI. V shed 3 bases, J shed 5 bases, and the junction held 2 bases outside the gene matches. This CDR3 has 14 residues. The CDR3 nucleotides read TGTGCCAGCTCACCGGGACAGGGTCATCAGCCCCAGCATTTT. Translating it yields CASSPGQGHQPQHF.

The V and J genes are TRBV7-2 and TRBJ2-3; TRBD2 aligns across 11 bases. Trimming at V came to 4 bases and at J to 5 bases, leaving 11 bases not matched to a gene. Germline CDR1 and CDR2: SGHTA and FQGNSA. CDR3 size: 17 residues. The CDR3, as DNA: TGTGCCAGCAGCTGGGGGTTAGCGGGGGGGCCGGGAGATACGCAGTATTTT. This gives the protein CASSWGLAGGPGDTQYF.

The rearrangement links TRBV11-2 to TRBJ2-3; TRBD2 is a possible D gene (5 bases). The CDR3 extends over 16 amino acids. Trimming stripped 5 bases from V and 1 base from J, with 16 bases between. Germline V gene sequence: CDR1 SGHAT, CDR2 FQNNGV. CDR3 in amino acids: CASSQRSGSGTDTQYF. As DNA, the CDR3 is TGTGCCAGCAGCCAACGGTCGGGGTCGGGCACAGATACGCAGTATTTT.

This chain connects TRBV4-2 to TRBJ2-1, with D tentatively TRBD1 (5 bases). There are 16 residues in the CDR3. Germline V gene data show CDR1 as LGHNA and CDR2 as YNFKEQ. Trimming took off 1 base at V and 0 bases at J, with 10 bases between the two ends. The CDR3, as DNA: TGTGCCAGCAGCCAAGTGACAGTAAACTCCTACAATGAGCAGTTCTTC. It encodes CASSQVTVNSYNEQFF.

The gene calls are TRBV19 and TRBJ1-1; TRBD1 aligns across 7 bases. Germline V CDR1 and CDR2: LNHDA, SQIVND (reference sequence). This CDR3 is 15 amino acids long. V lost 4 bases, J lost 1 base, and 6 bases stayed unmatched. The CDR3 DNA is TGTGCCAGTAGTACCCGCCGGACAGGGAACACTGAAGCTTTCTTT. Protein sequence: CASSTRRTGNTEAFF.

The chain couples TRBV6-6 to TRBJ1-1; 7 nucleotides match TRBD1. Germline V gene sequence: CDR1 MNHNY, CDR2 SVGAGI (reference sequence). V dropped 5 bases and J dropped 1; count of bases not matched to a gene: 4. This CDR3 comprises 14 residues. The CDR3 is CASSRDSANTEAFF. CDR3 in DNA: TGTGCCAGCAGTAGGGACAGCGCGAACACTGAAGCTTTCTTT.

In nucleotides, the CDR3 is TGTGCCAGCAGCAACGAGTGGGGGGGGGAGCAGTTCTTC. Protein: CASSNEWGGEQFF. This sequence joins TRBV7-8 and TRBJ2-1; 7 nucleotides line up with TRBD2. CDR1 is SGHVS and CDR2 is FQNEAQ in the germline V gene. The CDR3 extends over 13 amino acids. V lost 5 bases and J lost 10; bases outside the gene matches: 8.

The rearrangement uses TRBV7-9 and TRBJ2-7; D ambiguous. Trimming removed 4 bases at V and 0 bases at J, with 7 bases between. The germline CDR1 and CDR2 sequences are SEHNR and FQNEAQ (reference sequence). The CDR3 extends over 13 amino acids. DNA of the CDR3: TGTGCCAGCAGCTCCGCGGACTCCTACGAGCAGTACTTC. Its translation is CASSSADSYEQYF. The whole variable domain, remainder taken from reference TRBV7-9 and TRBJ2-7, is DTGVSQNPRHKITKRGQNVTFRCDPISEHNRLYWYRQTLGQGPEFLTYFQNEAQLEKSRLLSDRFSAERPKGSFSTLEIQRTEQGDSAMYLCASSSADSYEQYFGPGTRLTVT.

The chain uses TRBV7-3 and TRBJ1-1, with TRBD1 matching over 7 bases. V lost 5 bases to trimming and J lost 0 bases; unmatched junction nucleotides: 6. The CDR3 runs to 15 residues. Germline V gene lookup returns CDR1 SGHTA and CDR2 FQGTGA. CDR3 protein: CASSLEDRVNTEAFF. The CDR3, as DNA: TGTGCCAGCAGCCTAGAAGACAGGGTGAACACTGAAGCTTTCTTT.

This sequence joins TRBV2 and TRBJ2-2, with 10 bases lining up with TRBD2. This CDR3 has 18 residues. J gave up 1 base and V 1 base, and 6 bases lay outside the gene matches. The germline V gene encodes CDR1 SNHLY and CDR2 FYNNEI. The CDR3 nucleotides are TGTGCCAGCAGTGAAGGTCTAGCGGGAGATCTGAACACCGGGGAGCTGTTTTTT. Translated, it gives CASSEGLAGDLNTGELFF.

This chain links TRBV6-1 with TRBJ2-5; no clear D gene. This CDR3 has 14 residues. The germline gives CDR1 MNHNS, CDR2 SASEGT. The ends were cut back, 3 bases at V and 6 bases at J, with 14 bases in the middle. This CDR3 is CASSDSQNGKTQYF. The CDR3 DNA follows: TGTGCCAGCAGTGATAGCCAGAATGGCAAGACCCAGTACTTC.

The J gene is TRBJ1-2, the V gene TRBV14, with D possibly matching TRBD1 (6 bases). CDR3 length: 13 amino acids. Germline lookup yields CDR1 SGHDN and CDR2 FVKESK. Trimming cost V 6 bases and J 7 bases, with 15 bases left between them. CDR3 sequence reads: CASRSGQSIGYTF. The DNA for the CDR3 is TGTGCCAGCAGGTCCGGACAGTCTATTGGCTACACCTTC.

This chain links TRBV5-1 with TRBJ2-3, with 10 bases that match TRBD2. CDR3 length: 14 amino acids. The germline gives CDR1 SGHRS, CDR2 YFSETQ. Unmatched junction bases numbered 5, after V lost 6 bases and J lost 4 bases. This chain's CDR3 is CASTGLAGADTQYF. Written as DNA, the CDR3 is TGCGCCAGCACGGGGCTAGCGGGAGCAGATACGCAGTATTTT.

V is TRBV28 and J is TRBJ2-5; D call uncertain. Germline CDR1 is MDHEN and CDR2 is SYDVKM. Trimming cost V 2 bases and J 3 bases, with 4 bases left between them. The CDR3 is 12 residues long. The CDR3 loop reads CASSLLKETQYF. CDR3 bases: TGTGCCAGCAGTTTACTAAAAGAGACCCAGTACTTC.

V usage is TRBV18 and J usage is TRBJ2-7, with D maybe TRBD1 (5 bases). V was trimmed by 5 bases and J by 1 base, leaving 9 bases between them. The CDR3 length is 13 residues. Per the germline V gene, CDR1 is KGHSH and CDR2 is LQKENI. The CDR3 sequence: CASSADRSYEQYF. In DNA, the CDR3 is TGTGCCAGCTCAGCAGACAGATCCTACGAGCAGTACTTC.

V is TRBV6-6 and J is TRBJ1-2, with TRBD1 matching 9 bases. Trimming took 10 bases from V and 7 from J; bases not matched to a gene: 10. CDR1 is MNHNY and CDR2 is SVGAGI in the germline V gene (reference sequence). The CDR3 contains 13 residues. DNA for the CDR3: TGTGCCACCACCGGGACAGGGCCTATTGGCTACACCTTC. This codes for CATTGTGPIGYTF.

V gene TRBV6-5 combines with J gene TRBJ2-3, with TRBD2 matching over 8 bases. Germline V gives CDR1 MNHEY, CDR2 SVGAGI. V shed 2 bases, J shed 1 base, and the junction held 2 bases outside the gene matches. The CDR3 is 15 residues long. CDR3 sequence: CASSYGSGGTDTQYF. The CDR3 DNA is TGTGCCAGCAGTTACGGTAGCGGGGGCACAGATACGCAGTATTTT.

V is TRBV2 and J is TRBJ1-2, with D perhaps TRBD1 (6 bases). V was shortened by 2 bases and J by 4 bases, with 23 bases between the two germline ends. The germline CDR1 and CDR2 sequences are SNHLY and FYNNEI. CDR3 length: 18 residues. For the CDR3, the DNA is TGTGCCAGCAGTGAATCGAGGGGGGGCCTTGATTTTACCTATGGCTACACCTTC. Translation gives CASSESRGGLDFTYGYTF.

The rearrangement joins TRBV5-1 to TRBJ2-7; 8 positions agree with TRBD2. Germline trimming cut 0 bases from V and 3 bases from J; bases unmatched to any gene: 8. Germline lookup yields CDR1 SGHRS and CDR2 YFSETQ. The CDR3 length is 16 residues. CDR3 amino acids: CASSLDGTGTSYEQYF. In nucleotides, the CDR3 is TGCGCCAGCAGCTTGGACGGTACCGGGACTAGCTACGAGCAGTACTTC.

This chain joins TRBV11-1 and TRBJ2-7; 9 nucleotides line up with TRBD1. This CDR3 spans 15 amino acids. Germline V lookup: CDR1 SGHAT, CDR2 FQDESV (reference sequence). J lost 1 base, V lost 5 bases, and 6 bases had no gene match. The CDR3 nucleotides are TGTGCCAGCAGCACCCCAGGACAGGGGTCCTACGAGCAGTACTTC. Its protein product is CASSTPGQGSYEQYF. The full variable domain, rest sourced from reference TRBV11-1 and TRBJ2-7, is EAEVAQSPRYKITEKSQAVAFWCDPISGHATLYWYRQILGQGPELLVQFQDESVVDDSQLPKDRFSAERLKGVDSTLKIQPAELGDSAMYLCASSTPGQGSYEQYFGPGTRLTVT.

The chain recombines TRBV7-9 with TRBJ2-5, with a weak D call TRBD1 (5 bases). The CDR3 consists of 15 residues. The V end was cut by 5 bases, the J end by 0 bases, with 13 bases between. Germline CDR1 reads SEHNR; CDR2 reads FQNEAQ (reference sequence). Written as DNA, the CDR3 is TGTGCCAGCAGCGACCCCCAGGGAAACCAAGAGACCCAGTACTTC. It encodes CASSDPQGNQETQYF. Together with reference TRBV7-9 and TRBJ2-5, the CDR3 gives the full variable domain: DTGVSQNPRHKITKRGQNVTFRCDPISEHNRLYWYRQTLGQGPEFLTYFQNEAQLEKSRLLSDRFSAERPKGSFSTLEIQRTEQGDSAMYLCASSDPQGNQETQYFGPGTRLLVL.

The chain has TRBV9 and TRBJ2-1; D is uncertain. V was clipped by 2 bases and J by 8 bases, with 17 bases between them. Germline CDR1 reads SGDLS; CDR2 reads YYNGEE. CDR3 size: 15 residues. CDR3 amino acids: CASSVDLEYRDEQFF. The CDR3 nucleotides read TGTGCCAGCAGCGTCGATCTAGAGTATCGGGATGAGCAGTTCTTC.

This chain links TRBV5-8 with TRBJ2-1; a weak D match, TRBD1 (6 bases). Trimming took off 4 bases at V and 15 bases at J, with 29 bases between the two ends. The germline V gene encodes CDR1 SGHTS and CDR2 YDEGEE. The CDR3 is made up of 16 amino acids. The CDR3 DNA sequence: TGTGCCAGCAGCCCGTTGACAGGTACTACGACAAGGAGTACGTTCTTC. Its protein is CASSPLTGTTTRSTFF.

This chain connects TRBV6-5 to TRBJ1-2, with TRBD1 identical over 7 bases. The CDR3 runs to 15 residues. The germline CDR1 and CDR2 sequences are MNHEY and SVGAGI. Trimming took 7 bases from V and 0 from J; bases not matched to a gene: 8. CDR3 amino acids: CASKADRASNYGYTF. The DNA of the CDR3 is TGTGCCAGCAAAGCAGACAGGGCATCTAACTATGGCTACACCTTC.

The chain's CDR3 is CASSDRGGSAEAFF. DNA for the CDR3: TGTGCCAGCAGTGACAGGGGTGGATCAGCTGAAGCTTTCTTT. The rearrangement joins TRBV6-6 to TRBJ1-1; TRBD1 aligns across 8 bases. This CDR3 has 14 amino acids. With 5 bases clipped from V and 6 bases from J, the junction kept 8 bases outside the gene matches. The germline gives CDR1 MNHNY, CDR2 SVGAGI (reference sequence).

V gene TRBV6-1 combines with J gene TRBJ2-5, with a possible D match to TRBD2 (5 bases). The CDR3 has 12 residues. Germline CDR1 and CDR2: MNHNS and SASEGT. V lost 2 bases, J lost 11 bases, and 12 bases lay in between. The CDR3 sequence: CASSEREQQQYF. The CDR3 DNA follows: TGTGCCAGCAGTGAACGGGAACAGCAGCAGTACTTC.